This T cell receptor beta chain was sequenced in a study of CD8 T cells in Susac syndrome (dated by TCRdb to 2018 to 2020). Turning to the overall study: The study used repertoire sequencing to test whether antigen drove CD8+ T cell activation and differentiation in Susac syndrome. The study compared CD8+ T cell repertoire clonality among 11 to 12 healthy donors, approximately 14 Susac syndrome patients and about 16 multiple sclerosis patients. What the work shows at the level of the full study, not this receptor alone: The number of individuals in the TCR sequencing and HLA analysis was recognized as being relatively small.

In regard to this clonotype: Its antigen target is currently unknown. The input lacks base qualities; no much larger clone sits a single base away.

Peripheral blood CD8+ and CD4+ T cells from healthy donors, Susac syndrome patients and multiple sclerosis patients were profiled using high-throughput TCR beta sequencing. Multiple sclerosis controls were treatment-naive patients with stable or active relapsing-remitting disease fulfilling revised McDonald criteria. Bulk CD8+ and CD4+ T cells were purified by magnetic negative isolation, while CD8+ TEMRA cells were enriched using FACS. Blood was drawn into EDTA tubes, processed within 24 hours, and PBMCs were isolated by density gradient centrifugation. PBMCs intended for TCR sequencing were frozen in liquid nitrogen and were later thawed in a 37 degrees C water bath. The sorted or isolated CD4+, CD8+ and CD8+ TEMRA cells reached a purity of at least 90%. RNA was extracted using the RNeasy kit, and roughly 0.5 to 1 microgram was reverse transcribed with random hexamers. TCR beta CDR3 regions were amplified with the immunoSEQ multiplex PCR assay covering 54 Vbeta and 13 Jbeta segments. To correct PCR amplification bias, a synthetic template baseline was used for both primer optimization and computational correction. Concerning the study's data processing: Only productive sequences were kept, with reads annotated to V, D and J genes according to IMGT and analyzed in immunoSEQ Analyzer. To calculate clonality, Shannon entropy was normalized by log2 of the number of productive unique sequences and then subtracted from one. For each patient and control, public and private clones were evaluated within the 100 most prevalent clones. A clone was defined as Susac-specific if it was absent from the healthy and MS cohorts, from roughly 990 published viral clones and from other ImmuneACCESS disease sequences. Starting from the raw public reads, TCRdb applied fastp trimming at Q25, assembled clones with MiXCR and retained in-frame beta chains. Here each entry gathers all rows of one CDR3 protein and keeps the most common genes and DNA. These V and J calls are TCRdb output, not the study's own analysis. In all, the sample holds some 260,000 distinct CDR3 sequences, and about 85% of those were seen once. Jointly, the top ten make up 0.095% to 0.14% of the sample.

Including the terminal cysteine and phenylalanine, the CDR3 comprises 15 residues. Solely the CDR3 DNA is kept, with 45 bases framed from the first base. The junction shows trimming of 4 bases on V and 5 bases on J, and the gene matches do not reach 8 bases of it. As encoded in the germline V gene, CDR1 is SNHLY while CDR2 is FYNNEI. The sample was CD8+ T cells from PBMCs. The chain was built from TRBV2 and TRBJ2-5; TRBD2 agrees with 9 junctional bases. The receptor comes from a human donor with multiple sclerosis. The CDR3 region has the sequence CASSARASGTETQYF. The DNA reads as follows: TGTGCCAGCAGTGCTAGGGCTAGCGGGACGGAGACCCAGTACTTC.